This passage covers 12 T cell receptor beta chains from one sample sequenced in a study of regulatory T cells in long-lasting Graves disease. Time point: persistent/refractory GD, antithyroid drugs over 5 years with positive TRAb. There was RNA extracted from PBMCs, and the TCR library was made from it. With iRepertoire HTBI primers and Arm-PCR of CDR3 regions, TCR beta libraries were built. MiXCR, run by TCRdb on the multiplex PCR reads, gives a single entry per CDR3 protein. This sample has 350,000 to 500,000 distinct CDR3 sequences, with 21% found just once. The sample consisted of peripheral blood mononuclear cells (PBMCs), taken when the disease was refractory, from a patient treated with antithyroid drugs. The receptors were sampled from a female donor with Graves disease.

In this sample, this clonotype turned up a few times. The rearrangement uses TRBV5-1 and TRBJ1-1; D is uncertain. CDR3 length equals 15 residues. The V and J ends lost 4 bases and 2 bases respectively, with 15 bases between them. Germline loops: CDR1 SGHRS, CDR2 YFSETQ. CDR3 nucleotides: TGCGCCAGCAGCCCCGAGGACCGGGATAACACTGAAGCTTTCTTT. Translating gives CASSPEDRDNTEAFF.

This chain links TRBV6-1 with TRBJ2-7; 7 nucleotides line up with TRBD2. The junction had 5 bases not matched to a gene; V was cut back by 10 bases and J by 2 bases. CDR3 length equals 12 residues. Germline CDR1 reads MNHNS; CDR2 reads SASEGT. The CDR3, as DNA: TGTGCCACCACCGGGACTACCTACGAGCAGTACTTC. It specifies CATTGTTYEQYF.

The chain has TRBV5-1 and TRBJ1-2; D possibly corresponds to TRBD1 (6 bases). This CDR3 contains 20 residues. V was trimmed by 3 bases and J by 0 bases, leaving 27 bases between them. The V gene's germline CDR1 is SGHRS and CDR2 YFSETQ. CDR3 amino acids: CASSSTSVETGHTSNYGYTF. The CDR3 nucleotides are TGCGCCAGCAGCTCCACGTCGGTAGAGACAGGCCATACGTCTAACTATGGCTACACCTTC.

This clonotype showed up many times. This chain joins TRBV28 and TRBJ2-7; D is undetermined. The CDR3 runs to 15 residues. Germline V gene data show CDR1 as MDHEN and CDR2 as SYDVKM. V was trimmed by 6 bases and J by 2 bases, leaving 17 bases between them. As DNA, the CDR3 is TGTGCCAGCAGCTTGACCCAGGTACCACCCTACGAGCAGTACTTC. It translates to CASSLTQVPPYEQYF.

This clonotype was recorded many times. J is TRBJ1-2 and V is TRBV20-1, with D uncertain. V shed 0 bases and J shed 7 bases, with 12 bases lying between them. The germline CDR1 and CDR2 sequences are DFQATT and SNEGSKA (reference sequence). The CDR3 covers 13 residues. CDR3 nucleotides: TGCAGTGCTAGAGATGTCGGGCGTATTGGCTACACCTTC. It yields the protein CSARDVGRIGYTF.

For this clonotype: It may be a read error: a sequence one base away is much more abundant. The chain has TRBV15 and TRBJ1-4; D is ambiguous. Germline assignment: CDR1 LNHNV and CDR2 YYDKDF (reference sequence). The CDR3 is 13 residues long. CDR3 nucleotide sequence: TGTGCCACCAGCAGAGCAATAGGTGAAGAACTGTTTTTT. Amino acids: CATSRAIGEELFF.

The V gene is TRBV2, the J gene TRBJ2-2; TRBD1 is a possible D gene (5 bases). The length of the CDR3 is 13 residues. V gave up 7 bases and J gave up 9 bases, with 15 bases separating them. Germline V CDR1 and CDR2: SNHLY, FYNNEI. CDR3 protein: CASTGESGWELFF. CDR3 coding DNA: TGTGCCAGCACCGGAGAGTCAGGGTGGGAGCTGTTTTTT.

Turning to this clonotype: Sequence at one end of the junction differs from germline and may be a read error. This chain joins TRBV5-1 and TRBJ1-4, with 7 positions matching TRBD1. Germline V lookup: CDR1 SGHRS, CDR2 YFSETQ. The CDR3 is made up of 14 amino acids. CDR3 DNA sequence: TGCGCCAGCAGCGAACAGGGGACTAATGAAAAACTGCTTTTT. Amino acid sequence: CASSEQGTNEKLLF.

The CDR3 region has the DNA TGCGCCAGCAGCTTAGACGGCCAGGCACCCTATGGCTACACCTTC. It encodes CASSLDGQAPYGYTF. V is TRBV5-1 and J is TRBJ1-2; D not certain. The CDR3 covers 15 residues. Per germline, CDR1 SGHRS and CDR2 YFSETQ. Trimming removed 2 bases from V and 4 bases from J, with 15 bases in between. Variable domain in full (rest from reference TRBV5-1 and TRBJ1-2): KAGVTQTPRYLIKTRGQQVTLSCSPISGHRSVSWYQQTPGQGLQFLFEYFSETQRNKGNFPGRFSGRQFSNSRSEMNVSTLELGDSALYLCASSLDGQAPYGYTFGSGTRLTVV.

Turning to this clonotype: This clone may be a read error of a much larger clone one base away. CDR3 nucleotide sequence: TGTGCCAGCAGCTCCCAACTAGCGGGAGAGGAGTCTACAGAGACCCAGTACTTC. Residues: CASSSQLAGEESTETQYF. This chain connects TRBV7-8 to TRBJ2-5, with TRBD2 identical over 11 bases. Germline V CDR1 and CDR2: SGHVS, FQNEAQ. J gave up 4 bases and V 4 bases, and 14 bases lay outside the gene matches. This CDR3 region has 18 residues.

There are a few counts of this clonotype. V and J are TRBV28 and TRBJ2-1, with D perhaps matching TRBD1 (6 bases). The germline V and J ends were trimmed by 4 bases and 9 bases, with 10 bases remaining between them. The V gene's germline CDR1 is MDHEN and CDR2 SYDVKM. The CDR3 spans 12 residues. CDR3 in amino acids: CASSYRVGEQFF. The CDR3 region has the DNA TGTGCCAGCAGTTACAGGGTGGGTGAGCAGTTCTTC.

J is TRBJ2-1 and V is TRBV11-2, with D perhaps TRBD2 (5 bases). Deletions cut 5 bases from V and 6 bases from J, with 14 bases between. Germline values: CDR1 SGHAT, CDR2 FQNNGV. The CDR3 runs to 14 residues. The CDR3 loop is CASSQMRVSNEQFF. DNA of the CDR3: TGTGCCAGCAGCCAGATGAGGGTGTCCAATGAGCAGTTCTTC.